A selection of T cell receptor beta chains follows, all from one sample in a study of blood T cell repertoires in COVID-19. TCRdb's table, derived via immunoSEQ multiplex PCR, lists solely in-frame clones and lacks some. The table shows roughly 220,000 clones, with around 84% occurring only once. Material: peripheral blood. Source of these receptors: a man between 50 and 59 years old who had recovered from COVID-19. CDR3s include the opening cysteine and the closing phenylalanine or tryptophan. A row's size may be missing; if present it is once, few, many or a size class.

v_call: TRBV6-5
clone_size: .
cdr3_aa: CASRWGGTAGNTIYF

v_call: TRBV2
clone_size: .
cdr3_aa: CASRRRTGGNTEAFF

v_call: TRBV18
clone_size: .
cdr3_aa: CASSPLRPSGSSYEQYF

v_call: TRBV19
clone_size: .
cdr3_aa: CASSRRTSRTSMPDTQYF

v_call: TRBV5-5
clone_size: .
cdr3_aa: CASSLYSPNTEAFF

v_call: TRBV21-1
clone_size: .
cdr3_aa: CARVKGQGTPVYTDTQYF

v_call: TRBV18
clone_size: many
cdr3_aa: CASSPAGTRHQGNEQFF

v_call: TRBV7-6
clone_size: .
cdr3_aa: CASSLPGGYQETQYF

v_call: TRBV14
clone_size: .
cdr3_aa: CASSQDRVTEAFF

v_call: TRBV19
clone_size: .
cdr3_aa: CASSSVGNGEQFF

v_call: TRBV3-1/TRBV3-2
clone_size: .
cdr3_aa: CASRPGTGGDYGYTF

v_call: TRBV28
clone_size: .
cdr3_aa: CATEGVNYGYTF

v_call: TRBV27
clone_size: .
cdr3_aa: CASSFSQGRRYNSPLHF

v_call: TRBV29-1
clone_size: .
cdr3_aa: CSVYSGFNQPQHF

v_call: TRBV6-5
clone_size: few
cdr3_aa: CASSRGTTEGAEAFF

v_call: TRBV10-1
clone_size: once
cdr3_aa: CASSDTGGRGYTF

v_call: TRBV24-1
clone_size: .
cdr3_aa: CATSRTSGTDTQYF

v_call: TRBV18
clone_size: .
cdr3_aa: CASSPPGQGGEQYF

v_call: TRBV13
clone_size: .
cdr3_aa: CASSFRQGATEAFF

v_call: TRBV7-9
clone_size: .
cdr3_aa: CASSGGGSNQPQHF

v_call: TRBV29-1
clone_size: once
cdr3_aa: CSFRSGESYEQYF

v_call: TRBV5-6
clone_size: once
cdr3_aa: CASSLGVSYEQYF

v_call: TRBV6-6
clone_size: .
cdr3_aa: CASTSLERHHYEQYF

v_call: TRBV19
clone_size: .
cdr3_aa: CASSIRDSGANVLTF

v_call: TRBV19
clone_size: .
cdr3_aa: CASSIDRSGSYNEQFF

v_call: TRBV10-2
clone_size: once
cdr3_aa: CASSEFGTSLYEQYF

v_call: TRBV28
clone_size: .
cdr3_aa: CASSLGQVGGYGYTF

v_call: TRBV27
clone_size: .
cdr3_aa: CASRVGTGTFEQYF

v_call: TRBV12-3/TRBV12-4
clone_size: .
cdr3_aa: CASSSMVQETQYF

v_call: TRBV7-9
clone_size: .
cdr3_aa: CASSRGLAAYEQYF

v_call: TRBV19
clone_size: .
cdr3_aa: CASTRQGDSNQPQHF

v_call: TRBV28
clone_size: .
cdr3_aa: CASTDRLTGELFF

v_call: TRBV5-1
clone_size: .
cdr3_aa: CASSLDGRPGANVLTF

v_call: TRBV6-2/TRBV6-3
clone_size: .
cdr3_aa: CASSRGQLYEQYF

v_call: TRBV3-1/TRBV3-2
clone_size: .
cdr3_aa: CASRDGLAGHNEQFF

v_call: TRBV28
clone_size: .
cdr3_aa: CASRGGAVTNEKLFF

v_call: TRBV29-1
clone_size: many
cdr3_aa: CSVGGDLYGYTF

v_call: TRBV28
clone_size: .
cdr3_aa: CASSLFGTGSYEQYF

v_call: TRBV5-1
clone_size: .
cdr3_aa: CASSLTSGRNTGELFF

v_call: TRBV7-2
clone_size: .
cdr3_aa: CASSFQVTTYGYTF

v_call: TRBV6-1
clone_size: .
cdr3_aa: CASSEMPGTPYEQYF

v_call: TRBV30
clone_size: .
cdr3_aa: CACSTGGGLGGYF

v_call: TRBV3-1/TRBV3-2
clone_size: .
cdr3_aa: CASSQGTGGYGYTF

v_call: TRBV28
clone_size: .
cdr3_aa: CASSSDRGLAFF

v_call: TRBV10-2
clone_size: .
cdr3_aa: CASSELAGIYNEQFF

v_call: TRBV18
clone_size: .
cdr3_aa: CASSPPNRDRGGYTF

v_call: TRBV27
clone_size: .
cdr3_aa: CASKTPGSYEQYF

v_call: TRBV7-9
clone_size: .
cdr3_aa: CASSPGPSSYEQYF

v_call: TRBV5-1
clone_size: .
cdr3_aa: CASSLSTSGNTIYF

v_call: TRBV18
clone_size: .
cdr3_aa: CASSPPQGGPYEQYF

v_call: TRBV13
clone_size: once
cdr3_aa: CASSLGRQGSYEQYF

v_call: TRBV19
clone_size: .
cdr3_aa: CASSIVRPRGFLNTEAFF

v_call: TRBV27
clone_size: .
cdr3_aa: CASSQVQGEAFF

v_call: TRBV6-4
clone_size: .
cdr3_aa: CASSDTGESVYGYTF

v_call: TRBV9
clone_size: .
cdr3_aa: CASSVGGLDKETQYF